This T cell receptor (beta chain) is drawn from a study of T cell repertoires in cytomegalovirus infection. Study at large: Newly reported HLA-C-restricted and thoroughly characterized HLA-B-restricted CMV epitopes were employed. Public TCR beta signature analysis indicated the presence of both CMV infection and matching HLA type.

About this clonotype itself: Antigen unknown.

Whole-study findings and limits: Predominance within the ex vivo response was attributable to HLA-C-restricted CMV-specific TCR beta clonotypes. People with CMV and the relevant HLA were identified by cumulative public TCR beta family frequency.

TCRdb itself ran the reads through MiXCR, one entry per CDR3 protein. The sample lists about 83,000 distinct CDR3 sequences, over 25% occurring once. This CDR3 has 11 amino acids. V lost 8 bases and J 6 bases, leaving 8 bases between the germline ends. Germline V CDR1 and CDR2: LNHDA, SQIVND (reference sequence). This sequence was found in a human donor in good health (CMV status not recorded). Some clones in this sample may be carry-over from other donors' samples. V is TRBV19 and J is TRBJ1-5; D not certain. This sample comprised CD8+ T cells from cultured PBMCs, obtained from culture after CMV antigen stimulation. This chain's CDR3 is CASGWGQPQHF. CDR3 in DNA: TGTGCCAGTGGTTGGGGTCAGCCCCAGCATTTT.